This is a list of T cell receptor beta chains from one sample in a study of T cells in Graves' hyperthyroidism and ophthalmopathy. Each CDR3 protein is one row after TCRdb ran MiXCR on the multiplex PCR reads. Counted here are over 700,000 distinct CDR3 sequences, roughly 32% occurring once; the ten biggest clones make up approximately 31%. The sequenced sample consisted of blood. These receptors all come from a woman aged 40 to 49 with Graves' hyperthyroidism. Each CDR3 is given with its conserved first and last residue. D genes are given only for firm matches. Rows give clone size only sometimes, using once, few, many, or a class for an expanded clone.

many	TRBV20-1	TRBJ2-7	TRBD1	CSARAKTGSHEQYF	TGCAGTGCTAGAGCCAAGACAGGGTCGCACGAGCAGTACTTC
-	TRBV11-1	TRBJ1-1	TRBD1	CASSLFKAQGDHKNTEAFF	TGTGCCAGCAGCTTATTTAAGGCACAGGGGGACCACAAGAACACTGAAGCTTTCTTT
few	TRBV4-2	TRBJ1-6	-	CASSQLPTGYNSPLHF	TGTGCCAGCAGCCAACTTCCGACGGGCTATAATTCACCCCTCCACTTT
many	TRBV15	TRBJ1-2	TRBD1	CATSRSGQGAFGYTF	TGTGCCACCAGCAGGTCCGGGCAGGGGGCTTTTGGCTACACCTTC
many	TRBV2	TRBJ1-6	TRBD1	CASSEDRGSPLHF	TGTGCCAGCAGCGAAGACAGGGGGTCACCCCTCCACTTT
-	TRBV7-2	TRBJ1-2	TRBD1	CASRDRDSTPSLYGYTF	TGTGCCAGCAGGGACCGGGACAGTACACCGTCACTCTATGGCTACACCTTC
many	TRBV7-8	TRBJ2-7	TRBD1	CASSLGGQGTNEQYF	TGTGCCAGCAGCTTAGGTGGACAGGGCACCAACGAGCAGTACTTC
once	TRBV10-3	TRBJ1-6	TRBD1	CAISESHAIRTGSEGSPLHF	TGTGCCATCAGTGAGTCGCACGCGATAAGGACAGGGTCTGAGGGATCACCCCTCCACTTT
many	TRBV6-5	TRBJ2-7	-	CATEAYEQYF	TGTGCCACCGAGGCTTACGAGCAGTACTTC
-	TRBV29-1	TRBJ2-7	-	CSVGNSYEQYF	TGCAGCGTTGGTAACAGCTACGAGCAGTACTTC
-	TRBV6-1	TRBJ1-4	-	CASSHPGAMEKLFF	TGTGCCAGCAGTCATCCGGGGGCGATGGAAAAACTGTTTTTT
many	TRBV2	TRBJ1-4	-	CASTFEGGLLFF	TGTGCCAGCACCTTCGAAGGGGGTTTACTGTTTTTT
-	TRBV27	TRBJ1-5	-	CASSLETRQPQHF	TGTGCCAGCAGCCTGGAAACCAGGCAGCCCCAGCATTTT
few	TRBV5-1	TRBJ1-1	TRBD1	CASHQELSGTGDRAFF	TGCGCCAGCCACCAGGAGCTTTCCGGGACAGGGGATCGGGCTTTCTTT
few	TRBV5-6	TRBJ2-2	-	CASSFVLGPGFVGELFF	TGTGCCAGCAGCTTTGTGCTGGGTCCGGGTTTCGTCGGGGAGCTGTTTTTT
many	TRBV2	TRBJ1-2	TRBD1	CAGGQAVSRGYTF	TGTGCCGGGGGACAGGCTGTTTCACGTGGCTACACCTTC
many	TRBV12-3/TRBV12-4	TRBJ1-3	-	CASSLRSPGNTIYF	TGTGCCAGCAGTCTCCGAAGCCCTGGAAACACCATATATTTT
few	TRBV10-3	TRBJ2-7	-	CASESRTSYEQYF	TGTGCCAGCGAGTCTAGGACTTCCTACGAGCAGTACTTC
few	TRBV7-9	TRBJ2-7	TRBD1	CASSLVPGQRSTYEQYF	TGTGCCAGCAGCTTAGTACCGGGACAGAGATCCACCTACGAGCAGTACTTC
few	TRBV6-5	TRBJ1-2	-	CASSPRVVQNGYTF	TGTGCCAGCAGCCCGAGGGTAGTTCAAAATGGCTACACCTTC
-	TRBV29-1	TRBJ2-7	-	CSVEGVGRGGTVEQYF	TGCAGCGTTGAAGGGGTTGGCCGGGGCGGGACGGTAGAGCAGTACTTC
-	TRBV25-1	TRBJ2-7	-	CASSGVGDPVEEQYF	TGTGCCAGCAGCGGGGTGGGGGACCCTGTGGAGGAGCAGTACTTC
few	TRBV28	TRBJ1-1	-	CASLSGTRAEAFF	TGTGCCAGCCTAAGTGGGACAAGGGCTGAAGCTTTCTTT
few	TRBV27	TRBJ1-1	-	CASSTGSREAFF	TGTGCCAGCAGTACTGGAAGTAGAGAAGCTTTCTTT
-	TRBV24-1	TRBJ1-2	-	CATSVAGSNYGYTF	TGTGCCACCAGTGTAGCAGGGTCTAACTATGGCTACACCTTC
once	TRBV10-3	TRBJ2-7	-	CAISYTSYEQYF	TGTGCCATCAGTTATACCTCCTACGAGCAGTACTTC
-	TRBV19	TRBJ1-2	-	CASQPSRGTGGYTF	TGTGCCAGCCAACCCTCACGAGGGACGGGTGGCTACACCTTC
few	TRBV19	TRBJ1-1	-	CASSRPTENTEAFF	TGTGCCAGTAGTCGACCGACGGAGAACACTGAAGCTTTCTTT
many	TRBV20-1	TRBJ1-2	TRBD1	CSARDRPTGAVEGYTF	TGCAGTGCTAGAGATCGCCCCACAGGGGCGGTGGAGGGCTACACCTTC
few	TRBV5-4	TRBJ2-7	TRBD1	CASSYGTGGPYEQYF	TGTGCCAGCAGCTACGGGACAGGGGGCCCGTACGAGCAGTACTTC
few	TRBV4-3	TRBJ1-1	TRBD1	CASSPEQGAWNTEAFF	TGCGCCAGCAGCCCTGAACAGGGGGCCTGGAACACTGAAGCTTTCTTT
-	TRBV27	TRBJ1-6	-	CASSFGIYSPLHF	TGTGCCAGCAGTTTCGGCATCTACTCACCCCTCCACTTT
many	TRBV10-3	TRBJ2-2	TRBD1	CAISTGGAGTGELFF	TGTGCCATCAGTACAGGGGGCGCCGGCACCGGGGAGCTGTTTTTT
-	TRBV4-3	TRBJ2-2	-	CASSQERAPNTGELFF	TGCGCCAGCAGCCAAGAAAGGGCCCCGAACACCGGGGAGCTGTTTTTT
-	TRBV20-1	TRBJ2-5	-	CSAMGHWVETQYF	TGCAGTGCTATGGGTCATTGGGTGGAGACCCAGTACTTC
many	TRBV20-1	TRBJ1-5	-	CSARNTYRSVSNQPQHF	TGCAGTGCTAGAAACACTTACAGGTCCGTTAGCAATCAGCCCCAGCATTTT
-	TRBV5-1	TRBJ1-4	-	CASRLDPNEKLFF	TGCGCCAGCAGATTGGATCCTAATGAAAAACTGTTTTTT
many	TRBV7-2	TRBJ1-6	-	CASMSGESYNSPLHF	TGTGCCAGCATGAGTGGGGAGTCCTATAATTCACCCCTCCACTTT
many	TRBV7-2	TRBJ1-4	-	CASSYATGTRSEKLFF	TGTGCCAGCAGTTATGCTACCGGGACCAGAAGTGAAAAACTGTTTTTT
-	TRBV20-1	TRBJ1-2	-	CSARDFSGHYGYTF	TGCAGTGCTAGAGATTTTAGCGGGCACTATGGCTACACCTTC
-	TRBV10-3	TRBJ2-7	-	CASSPDLPYEQYF	TGTGCCAGCAGTCCGGACCTGCCCTACGAGCAGTACTTC
few	TRBV28	TRBJ1-1	-	CASSGRDRGAFF	TGTGCCAGCAGTGGGAGGGACCGCGGGGCTTTCTTT
many	TRBV29-1	TRBJ1-5	-	CSVEMRGQPQHF	TGCAGCGTTGAGATGCGGGGTCAGCCCCAGCATTTT
many	TRBV11-2	TRBJ2-7	-	CASSLIGFGRNYEQYF	TGTGCCAGCAGCTTAATCGGTTTTGGACGGAACTACGAGCAGTACTTC
few	TRBV7-8	TRBJ1-2	-	CASSESPTPHYGYTF	TGTGCCAGCAGCGAATCCCCGACTCCCCACTATGGCTACACCTTC
many	TRBV7-9	TRBJ1-2	-	CASSLPTAFGYTF	TGTGCCAGCAGCTTACCCACAGCCTTCGGCTACACCTTC
few	TRBV19	TRBJ2-5	-	CASSIPSSGIQETQYF	TGTGCCAGTAGTATACCATCATCCGGGATACAAGAGACCCAGTACTTC
few	TRBV28	TRBJ1-5	-	CASSFEGMRQPQHF	TGTGCCAGCAGTTTCGAGGGTATGAGGCAGCCCCAGCATTTT
many	TRBV2	TRBJ1-5	TRBD1	CASSARQGGNQPQHF	TGTGCCAGCAGTGCGAGACAGGGGGGCAATCAGCCCCAGCATTTT
few	TRBV11-2	TRBJ2-7	-	CASSAREYEQYF	TGTGCCAGCAGCGCCCGGGAGTACGAGCAGTACTTC
-	TRBV4-3	TRBJ2-7	-	CASSQGLGTGSSYEQYF	TGCGCCAGCAGCCAAGGGTTGGGCACTGGAAGCTCCTACGAGCAGTACTTC
-	TRBV13	TRBJ2-7	-	CASSQVAREPSEQYF	TGTGCCAGCAGCCAAGTCGCCAGGGAGCCTAGCGAGCAGTACTTC
many	TRBV2	TRBJ1-1	-	CASIRGGPNTEAFF	TGTGCCAGCATCAGAGGGGGGCCGAACACTGAAGCTTTCTTT